This T cell receptor beta chain originates from a study of response to subunit inactivated influenza vaccine. Trimming took 4 bases from V and 0 from J, leaving 16 bases between them. Looked up from germline, CDR1 is MNHEY and CDR2 is SMNVEV (reference sequence). The CDR3 has 17 residues. TCRdb called the RT-PCR reads again in MiXCR, with one record for every CDR3 protein. The sample yields some 520,000 distinct CDR3 sequences, about 15% seen once. This clonotype was counted between two and nine times. This material consisted of CD4+ T cells sorted from PBMCs, taken approximately 25 months after vaccination. This clonotype originated in a man between 50 and 69 years old who received an inactivated influenza vaccine. The V call is TRBV27, the J call TRBJ2-1; possibly TRBD2 for D (5 bases). The CDR3 sequence: CASSSRRTGSSYNEQFF. The CDR3 nucleotides read TGTGCCAGCAGTTCCCGTCGGACGGGAAGCTCCTACAATGAGCAGTTCTTC.